These 19 T cell receptor beta chains share one sample of origin, sequenced in a study of blood T cell repertoires in COVID-19. Profiled with immunoSEQ multiplex PCR; TCRdb holds only in-frame clones, not every one. The table has more than 250,000 clones, around 87% seen once. The sequenced sample was peripheral blood. These receptors were taken from a man aged 18 to 30 with active or convalescent COVID-19.

This clone was seen only a few times. The chain joins TRBV10-1 to TRBJ1-2; no clear D. The CDR3 contains 13 residues. Deletions cut 0 bases from V and 4 bases from J, with 6 bases between. Germline V gene lookup returns CDR1 WNHNN and CDR2 SYGVQD (reference sequence). The CDR3 DNA reads as TGCGCCAGCAGTGAGTCTTCCAGCTATGGCTACACCTTC. This codes for CASSESSSYGYTF.

The chain has TRBV5-1 and TRBJ1-6; maybe TRBD1 (6 bases). This CDR3 has 17 amino acids. The germline CDR1 and CDR2 sequences are SGHRS and YFSETQ. Between the trimmed V and J ends, which lost 0 bases and 4 bases, there was a span of 14 bases. Here the CDR3 reads CASSLGTQRGYNSPLHF. CDR3 coding DNA: TGCGCCAGCAGCTTGGGGACTCAGAGGGGGTATAATTCACCCCTCCACTTT.

The chain employs TRBV7-2 and TRBJ2-3; a weak D match, TRBD2 (7 bases). CDR3 length: 16 amino acids. The germline CDR1 and CDR2 sequences are SGHTA and FQGNSA. The V end was cut by 4 bases, the J end by 8 bases, with 22 bases between. CDR3 DNA: TGTGCCAGCAGCTCCAGGGCGGGGGCCGTCGGAGGTACGCAGTATTTT. Translated, it gives CASSSRAGAVGGTQYF.

The chain employs TRBV14 and TRBJ2-5; TRBD1 matches 7 bases. V shed 5 bases, J shed 5 bases, and the junction held 11 bases outside the gene matches. Germline CDR1 reads SGHDN; CDR2 reads FVKESK. The CDR3 covers 15 residues. CDR3 amino acids: CASSFRLTGRETQYF. As DNA, the CDR3 is TGTGCCAGCAGCTTCCGGCTGACAGGGCGGGAGACCCAGTACTTC.

The chain links TRBV5-1 to TRBJ2-7; 10 bases match TRBD2. The ends lost 4 bases at V and 0 bases at J; junction bases unmatched: 13. There are 18 residues in the CDR3. Germline CDR1 and CDR2: SGHRS and YFSETQ. For the CDR3, the DNA is TGCGCCAGCAGCGTGGGTAGCGGGGGGTCTTTGAGCTCCTACGAGCAGTACTTC. It encodes CASSVGSGGSLSSYEQYF.

This clone was detected once. This chain uses TRBV30 with TRBJ1-2, with D possibly matching TRBD1 (5 bases). The V end was cut by 7 bases, the J end by 0 bases, with 15 bases between. This CDR3 region has 14 residues. Per germline, CDR1 GTSNPN and CDR2 SVGIG (reference sequence). The CDR3 sequence is CASYPGVANYGYTF. Here the CDR3 DNA reads TGTGCCTCTTACCCGGGGGTAGCTAACTATGGCTACACCTTC.

V is TRBV2 and J is TRBJ1-2; D gene ambiguous. The germline CDR1 and CDR2 sequences are SNHLY and FYNNEI. The CDR3 runs 11 residues. V was pared by 4 bases and J by 7 bases, with 7 bases between. The CDR3 loop is CASSGGFGYTF. As DNA, the CDR3 is TGTGCCAGCAGTGGCGGCTTTGGCTACACCTTC.

This chain connects TRBV18 to TRBJ1-5; 7 bases align to TRBD1. This CDR3 has 15 amino acids. CDR1 is KGHSH and CDR2 is LQKENI in the germline V gene. Trimming removed 3 bases from V and 0 bases from J; junction bases left unmatched: 2. The CDR3 nucleotides read TGTGCCAGCTCACCCAGGGGGATTAGCAATCAGCCCCAGCATTTT. Translated, it gives CASSPRGISNQPQHF.

V usage is TRBV9 and J usage is TRBJ2-5, with a weak D call TRBD1 (6 bases). The V end lost 4 bases, the J end lost 5 bases, and 18 bases lay between the germline ends. The germline V gene has CDR1 SGDLS and CDR2 YYNGEE. The CDR3 totals 15 residues. The CDR3 sequence: CASSPPGARGETQYF. DNA for the CDR3: TGTGCCAGCAGCCCCCCGGGTGCGAGGGGGGAGACCCAGTACTTC.

This clone was counted a few times. This chain links TRBV7-3 with TRBJ2-1; possible D gene TRBD2, 6 bases. This CDR3 contains 15 residues. Germline loops: CDR1 SGHTA, CDR2 FQGTGA. Trimming shortened V by 5 bases and J by 10 bases, and 21 bases separated the two germline ends. The CDR3 sequence is CASSLGLTPKSEQFF. CDR3 nucleotides: TGTGCCAGCAGCCTCGGACTAACTCCAAAATCCGAGCAGTTCTTC.

The chain links TRBV7-2 to TRBJ2-7; D unresolved. Germline CDR1 reads SGHTA; CDR2 reads FQGNSA. The ends were cut back, 4 bases at V and 3 bases at J, with 10 bases in the middle. CDR3 length: 13 residues. The CDR3 sequence: CASSSMGRYEQYF. Written as DNA, the CDR3 is TGTGCCAGCAGCTCGATGGGCCGCTACGAGCAGTACTTC.

The chain carries TRBV3-1 (or the pseudogene TRBV3-2) and TRBJ1-5; a weak D match, TRBD1 (6 bases). Trimming cost V 0 bases and J 6 bases, with 9 bases left between them. The germline gives CDR1 LGHDT, CDR2 YNNKEL (reference sequence). This CDR3 has 14 amino acids. The CDR3 spells CASSQDLGGQPQHF. For the CDR3, the DNA is TGTGCCAGCAGCCAAGATTTAGGGGGTCAGCCCCAGCATTTT.

The chain couples TRBV28 to TRBJ1-2; D possibly corresponds to TRBD1 (5 bases). Germline-derived CDR1 and CDR2 are MDHEN and SYDVKM. This CDR3 is built from 13 residues. The ends were cut back, 3 bases at V and 9 bases at J, with 14 bases in the middle. The CDR3 sequence is CASSLSPQGSYTF. DNA for the CDR3: TGTGCCAGCAGTTTGAGTCCTCAGGGCAGCTACACCTTC.

The J gene is TRBJ1-1, the V gene TRBV7-3; tentative D call: TRBD1 (6 bases). CDR3 length: 13 amino acids. In germline, CDR1 is SGHTA, CDR2 FQGTGA. V gave up 4 bases and J gave up 1 base, with 7 bases separating them. The CDR3 region has the DNA TGTGCCAGCAGCTGGGGACAGAACACTGAAGCTTTCTTT. This codes for CASSWGQNTEAFF.

This clone appeared a single time. The chain recombines TRBV18 with TRBJ2-7; 8 bases fit TRBD2. J was trimmed by 4 bases and V by 3 bases; bases with no gene match: 2. The germline V gene encodes CDR1 KGHSH and CDR2 LQKENI. CDR3 size: 13 residues. The DNA for the CDR3 is TGTGCCAGCTCACCGCAGCGGGAGTACGAGCAGTACTTC. This encodes CASSPQREYEQYF.

The CDR3 nucleotides read TGTGCCAGCAGCCCCCCCGGGAGGGGGCACCAAGAGACCCAGTACTTC. Protein sequence: CASSPPGRGHQETQYF. This chain connects TRBV14 to TRBJ2-5; D is perhaps TRBD2 (8 bases). The ends were cut back, 4 bases at V and 0 bases at J, with 15 bases in the middle. This CDR3 spans 16 amino acids. Germline CDR1 reads SGHDN; CDR2 reads FVKESK.

The chain carries TRBV5-4 and TRBJ2-3; D possibly corresponds to TRBD2 (5 bases). Per the germline V gene, CDR1 is SGHNT and CDR2 is YYREEE (reference sequence). Trimming cost V 3 bases and J 2 bases, with 10 bases left between them. The CDR3 totals 14 residues. This CDR3 reads CASSSERYTDTQYF. The CDR3 DNA reads as TGTGCCAGCAGCTCCGAGCGGTACACAGATACGCAGTATTTT. The variable domain in full, with the rest retrieved from reference TRBV5-4 and TRBJ2-3, is ETGVTQSPTHLIKTRGQQVTLRCSSQSGHNTVSWYQQALGQGPQFIFQYYREEENGRGNFPPRFSGLQFPNYSSELNVNALELDDSALYLCASSSERYTDTQYFGPGTRLTVL.

This chain uses TRBV11-3 with TRBJ1-1; the D gene is possibly TRBD1 (5 bases). The V gene's germline CDR1 is SGHNT and CDR2 YENEEA. CDR3 length equals 17 residues. V was trimmed by 2 bases and J by 3 bases, leaving 19 bases between them. The CDR3 spells CASSLNTREGDDTEAFF. In DNA, the CDR3 is TGTGCCAGCAGCTTAAATACCAGGGAGGGCGACGACACTGAAGCTTTCTTT.

This chain joins TRBV10-3 and TRBJ2-2; TRBD2 might be the D (5 bases). This CDR3 is 15 amino acids long. V was pared by 8 bases and J by 0 bases, with 13 bases between. Germline CDR1 reads ENHRY; CDR2 reads SYGVKD. In DNA form, the CDR3 reads TGTGCCATCGGTTTGGGCGGGTCGAACACCGGGGAGCTGTTTTTT. Its translation: CAIGLGGSNTGELFF.